This T cell receptor beta chain was sequenced for a study of cytomegalovirus exposure and HLA in healthy donors. For this clone: Its antigen is as yet unknown.

This CDR3 is 13 amino acids long. Trimming took 1 base from V and 4 from J, leaving 8 bases between them. Germline CDR1 SEHNR, CDR2 FQNEAQ (reference sequence). Study observations and caveats: Published work reported that the classifier diagnosed cytomegalovirus status with high specificity and sensitivity. The study recorded 164 TCR beta chains that were cytomegalovirus-associated. Across donors, most TCRs were seen rarely, yet some public ones were widespread. A later analysis found first-cohort TCR clusters tended to co-occur in the approximately 110 validation repertoires.

Here immunoSEQ multiplex PCR was the method, and the copy in TCRdb shows in-frame clones only, minus some. This table holds around 69,000 clones, roughly 95% found once. The chain uses TRBV7-9 and TRBJ2-7; D is ambiguous. Sequences were obtained from PBMCs. This clonotype was sampled from a young woman in good health and CMV-seropositive. The CDR3 nucleotides read TGTGCCAGCAGCTTAGTTTCCTCTTACGAGCAGTACTTC. Protein sequence: CASSLVSSYEQYF.